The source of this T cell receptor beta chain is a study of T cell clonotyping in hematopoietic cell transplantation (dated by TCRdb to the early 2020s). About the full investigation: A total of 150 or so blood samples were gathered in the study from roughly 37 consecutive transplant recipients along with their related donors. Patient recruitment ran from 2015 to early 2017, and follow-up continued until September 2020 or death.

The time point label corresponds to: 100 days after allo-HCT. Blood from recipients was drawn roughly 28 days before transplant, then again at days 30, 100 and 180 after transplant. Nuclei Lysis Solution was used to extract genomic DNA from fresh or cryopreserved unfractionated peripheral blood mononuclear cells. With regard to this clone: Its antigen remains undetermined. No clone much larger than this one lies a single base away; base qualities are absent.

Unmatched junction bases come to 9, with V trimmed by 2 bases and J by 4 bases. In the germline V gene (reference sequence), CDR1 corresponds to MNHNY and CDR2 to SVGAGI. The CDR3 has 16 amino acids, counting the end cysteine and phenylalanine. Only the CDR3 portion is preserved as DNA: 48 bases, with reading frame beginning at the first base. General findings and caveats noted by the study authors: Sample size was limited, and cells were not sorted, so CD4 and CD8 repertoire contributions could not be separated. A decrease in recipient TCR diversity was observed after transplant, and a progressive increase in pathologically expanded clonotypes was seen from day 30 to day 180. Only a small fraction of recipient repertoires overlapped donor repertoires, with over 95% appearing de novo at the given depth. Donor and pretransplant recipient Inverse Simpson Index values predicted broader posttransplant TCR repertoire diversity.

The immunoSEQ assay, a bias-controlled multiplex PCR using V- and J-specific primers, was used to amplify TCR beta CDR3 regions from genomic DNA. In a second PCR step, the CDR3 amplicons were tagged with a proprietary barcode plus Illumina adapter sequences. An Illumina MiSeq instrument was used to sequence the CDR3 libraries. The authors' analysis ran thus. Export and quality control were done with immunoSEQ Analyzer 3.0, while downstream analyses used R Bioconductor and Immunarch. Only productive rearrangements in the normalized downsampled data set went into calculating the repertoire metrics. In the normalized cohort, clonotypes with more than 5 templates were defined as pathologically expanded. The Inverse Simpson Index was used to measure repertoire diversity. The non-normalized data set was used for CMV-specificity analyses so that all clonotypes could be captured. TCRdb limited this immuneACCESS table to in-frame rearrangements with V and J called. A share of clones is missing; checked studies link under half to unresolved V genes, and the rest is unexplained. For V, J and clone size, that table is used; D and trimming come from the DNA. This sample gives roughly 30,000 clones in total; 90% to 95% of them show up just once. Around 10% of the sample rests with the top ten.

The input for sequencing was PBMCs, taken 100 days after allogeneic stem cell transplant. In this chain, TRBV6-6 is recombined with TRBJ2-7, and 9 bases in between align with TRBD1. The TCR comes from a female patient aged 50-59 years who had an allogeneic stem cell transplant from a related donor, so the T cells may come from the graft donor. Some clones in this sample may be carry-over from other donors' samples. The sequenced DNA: TGTGCCAGCAGTTACCCACCGGGACAGGGCGGGTACGAGCAGTACTTC. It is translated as CASSYPPGQGGYEQYF.